The 28 T cell receptor beta chains listed next were all sequenced from one sample in a study of OX40 agonist ivuxolimab in advanced cancers. Assay used: immunoSEQ multiplex PCR; TCRdb lists only in-frame clones, some missing. The sample consists of about 99,000 clones, 95% to 97% of them appearing once. The sample was CD4+ or CD8+ T cells sorted from blood, taken in a trial of the OX40 agonist ivuxolimab. The receptors shown here come from an adult with an advanced solid tumor such as melanoma, head and neck, liver or kidney cancer.

V and J are TRBV6-1 and TRBJ1-1; D is undetermined. This CDR3 is 13 amino acids long. The V end was cut by 3 bases, the J end by 1 base, with 6 bases between. The V gene's germline CDR1 is MNHNS and CDR2 SASEGT. CDR3 amino acids: CASSDHANTEAFF. The CDR3 coding sequence is TGTGCCAGCAGTGATCATGCGAACACTGAAGCTTTCTTT.

The chain is built from TRBV27 and TRBJ1-6; 7 bases line up with TRBD1. Trimming took 6 bases from V and 9 from J; bases not matched to a gene: 8. Germline CDR1 MNHEY, CDR2 SMNVEV (reference sequence). This CDR3 is 14 amino acids long. The CDR3 DNA is TGTGCCAGCAGCCTGACAGGGATGGGTTCACCCCTCCACTTT. This sequence encodes CASSLTGMGSPLHF.

Only a few counts were recorded for this clone. The CDR3, as DNA: TGTGCCACCGAGGGGGCTGAAGCTTTCTTT. It encodes CATEGAEAFF. The genes are TRBV19 and TRBJ1-1, with TRBD1 as a possible D gene (6 bases). CDR3 length: 10 residues. V was clipped by 10 bases and J by 6 bases, with 9 bases between them. The germline CDR1 and CDR2 sequences are LNHDA and SQIVND (reference sequence).

This chain joins TRBV30 and TRBJ1-1; perhaps TRBD1 as D (6 bases). The CDR3 consists of 14 residues. CDR1 is GTSNPN and CDR2 is SVGIG in the germline V gene (reference sequence). V lost 0 bases to trimming and J lost 1 base, with 9 bases between them. CDR3 loop: CAWSVVTGNTEAFF. In nucleotides, the CDR3 is TGTGCCTGGAGTGTAGTGACAGGGAACACTGAAGCTTTCTTT.

As concerns this clone: Sequence at one end of the junction differs from germline and may be a read error. The chain uses TRBV4-3 and TRBJ1-1; no definite D call. The CDR3 runs to 12 residues. The germline V gene has CDR1 LGHNA and CDR2 YSLEER. CDR3 bases: TGCGCCAGCAGCCAAGGGACGGCGGTTATTACCTTT. Translation: CASSQGTAVITF.

As regards this clone: The identical CDR3 is also encoded by other nucleotide sequences in the sample. This chain connects TRBV23-1 to TRBJ1-5; D is perhaps TRBD1 (5 bases). TRBV23-1 has ORF status, its function being uncertain. Trimming pared 2 bases from V and 2 bases from J, leaving 10 bases between. The CDR3 totals 15 residues. CDR3 in amino acids: CASSQPGSGNQPQHF. The DNA for the CDR3 is TGCGCCAGCAGTCAACCAGGGTCAGGCAATCAGCCCCAGCATTTT.

V gene TRBV6-5 combines with J gene TRBJ2-7, with TRBD1 matching 9 bases. The CDR3 runs to 15 residues. J lost 2 bases, V lost 4 bases, and 6 bases had no gene match. In germline, CDR1 is MNHEY, CDR2 SVGAGI. CDR3 nucleotides: TGTGCCAGCAGTTCGCCAAGGACAGGGGCCTACGAGCAGTACTTC. Its protein product is CASSSPRTGAYEQYF.

This chain connects TRBV4-3 to TRBJ1-1; D gene ambiguous. V lost 1 base to trimming and J lost 7 bases, with 13 bases between them. Per the germline V gene, CDR1 is LGHNA and CDR2 is YSLEER. The CDR3 runs 14 residues. The CDR3 DNA reads TGCGCCAGCAGCCAAGGATCTGATCTAGGTGAAGCTTTCTTT. Translating gives CASSQGSDLGEAFF.

The genes are TRBV7-3 and TRBJ2-5, with D unclear. The CDR3 runs to 13 residues. Germline loops: CDR1 SGHTA, CDR2 FQGTGA. The germline V and J ends were trimmed by 3 bases and 0 bases, with 5 bases remaining between them. The CDR3 here is CASSFPYQETQYF. DNA for the CDR3: TGTGCCAGCAGCTTCCCGTACCAAGAGACCCAGTACTTC.

The table lists this clone with a few counts. The J gene is TRBJ2-3, the V gene TRBV7-9, with D uncertain. Germline CDR1 SEHNR, CDR2 FQNEAQ (reference sequence). The CDR3 runs to 15 residues. V lost 5 bases to trimming and J lost 4 bases, with 16 bases between them. This CDR3 reads CASSLDSDEADTQYF. The CDR3 nucleotides are TGTGCCAGCAGCCTTGACTCGGACGAGGCAGATACGCAGTATTTT.

The chain carries TRBV10-1 and TRBJ1-1, with TRBD1 as a possible D gene (5 bases). The CDR3 contains 15 residues. Germline V gene lookup returns CDR1 WNHNN and CDR2 SYGVQD (reference sequence). V was cut by 0 bases and J by 0 bases, with 8 bases left in between. CDR3 residues: CASSESRQMNTEAFF. DNA of the CDR3: TGCGCCAGCAGTGAGTCGAGACAGATGAACACTGAAGCTTTCTTT.

This clone was seen once. CDR3 protein: CAWTTPANEQFF. The CDR3 DNA reads TGTGCCTGGACCACACCGGCCAATGAGCAGTTCTTC. The chain carries TRBV30 and TRBJ2-1; unclear D gene. The CDR3 runs to 12 residues. Germline CDR1 is GTSNPN and CDR2 is SVGIG (reference sequence). V was cut by 4 bases and J by 6 bases, with 10 bases left in between.

The DNA for the CDR3 is TGTGCCAGCAGTTACCAACAGGGCTCTGAAGCTTTCTTT. Residues: CASSYQQGSEAFF. The V gene is TRBV27, the J gene TRBJ1-1, with D perhaps TRBD1 (6 bases). V was pared by 4 bases and J by 6 bases, with 12 bases between. This CDR3 has 13 amino acids. Germline assignment: CDR1 MNHEY and CDR2 SMNVEV (reference sequence).

The gene calls are TRBV9 and TRBJ1-2; 8 bases agree with TRBD1. The CDR3 is 19 residues long. CDR1 and CDR2 from the germline V gene are SGDLS and YYNGEE. The V gene end was trimmed by 4 bases and the J gene end by 1 base; junction bases not matched to a gene: 18. The CDR3 reads CASSSPRDRGRGFNYGYTF. As DNA, the CDR3 is TGTGCCAGCAGCTCACCCCGAGACAGGGGTCGCGGGTTTAACTATGGCTACACCTTC.

The J gene is TRBJ1-1, the V gene TRBV7-9, with D possibly matching TRBD1 (5 bases). V lost 3 bases and J 0 bases, leaving 11 bases between the germline ends. Looked up from germline, CDR1 is SEHNR and CDR2 is FQNEAQ (reference sequence). The CDR3 covers 15 residues. In DNA, the CDR3 is TGTGCCAGCAGCTTGGCCGAGGACATGAACACTGAAGCTTTCTTT. Residues: CASSLAEDMNTEAFF. Full variable domain (rest looked up from reference TRBV7-9 and TRBJ1-1): DTGVSQNPRHKITKRGQNVTFRCDPISEHNRLYWYRQTLGQGPEFLTYFQNEAQLEKSRLLSDRFSAERPKGSFSTLEIQRTEQGDSAMYLCASSLAEDMNTEAFFGQGTRLTVV.

J is TRBJ1-5 and V is TRBV5-8; D not resolved. Trimming left V 0 bases short and J 5 bases short, with 9 bases between. Germline V gene data show CDR1 as SGHTS and CDR2 as YDEGEE. The CDR3 runs 14 residues. The CDR3, as DNA: TGTGCCAGCAGCTTGGGGGGTTCCGATCAGCCCCAGCATTTT. Translation: CASSLGGSDQPQHF.

V and J are TRBV9 and TRBJ1-2; 8 positions match TRBD1. Looked up from germline, CDR1 is SGDLS and CDR2 is YYNGEE. The CDR3 covers 17 residues. V was pared by 3 bases and J by 2 bases, with 12 bases of the junction left unmatched. CDR3: CASSARTGSSTNYGYTF. CDR3 DNA: TGTGCCAGCAGCGCCCGGACAGGGAGTAGTACAAACTATGGCTACACCTTC. Full variable domain (outside the CDR3, taken from reference TRBV9 and TRBJ1-2): DSGVTQTPKHLITATGQRVTLRCSPRSGDLSVYWYQQSLDQGLQFLIQYYNGEERAKGNILERFSAQQFPDLHSELNLSSLELGDSALYFCASSARTGSSTNYGYTFGSGTRLTVV.

J is TRBJ2-3 and V is TRBV7-9; a weak D match, TRBD1 (6 bases). The CDR3 contains 15 residues. V lost 4 bases, J lost 3 bases, and 14 bases lay in between. The germline gives CDR1 SEHNR, CDR2 FQNEAQ (reference sequence). CDR3 amino acids: CASSSNRDSTDTQYF. The CDR3 DNA reads as TGTGCCAGCAGCTCTAACAGGGATTCGACAGATACGCAGTATTTT.

This clone is a singleton in its sample. This chain links TRBV6-6 with TRBJ2-1, with TRBD2 as a possible D gene (5 bases). Germline lookup yields CDR1 MNHNY and CDR2 SVGAGI (reference sequence). Trimming took off 0 bases at V and 6 bases at J, with 6 bases between the two ends. CDR3 size: 13 residues. The CDR3 region has the DNA TGTGCCAGCAGTTACTCTAGCGCCAATGAGCAGTTCTTC. Protein sequence: CASSYSSANEQFF.

The gene calls are TRBV6-5 and TRBJ1-2; 10 bases line up with TRBD1. The germline CDR1 and CDR2 sequences are MNHEY and SVGAGI. The CDR3 runs to 14 residues. J gave up 4 bases and V 7 bases, and 6 bases lay outside the gene matches. This chain's CDR3 is CASTETGGGYGYTF. In DNA form, the CDR3 reads TGTGCCAGCACCGAGACAGGGGGCGGCTATGGCTACACCTTC.

This clone was recorded once. The genes are TRBV28 and TRBJ2-3, with D perhaps matching TRBD1 (6 bases). V lost 4 bases and J 6 bases, leaving 8 bases between the germline ends. The CDR3 totals 12 residues. The germline CDR1 and CDR2 sequences are MDHEN and SYDVKM. CDR3 loop: CASSYGGDTQYF. CDR3 coding DNA: TGTGCCAGCAGTTATGGGGGCGATACGCAGTATTTT.

The rearrangement links TRBV6-5 to TRBJ2-7; D uncertain. This CDR3 has 8 amino acids. Per the germline V gene, CDR1 is MNHEY and CDR2 is SVGAGI. The V gene lost 10 bases and the J gene lost 2 bases, with 0 bases spanning the gap. The CDR3, as DNA: TGTGCCACCTACGAGCAGTACTTC. Protein sequence: CATYEQYF.

This clone was detected a few times. The chain employs TRBV28 and TRBJ2-5; 7 bases align to TRBD2. The germline V gene encodes CDR1 MDHEN and CDR2 SYDVKM. This CDR3 has 16 amino acids. The trim removed 10 bases at V and 2 bases at J, leaving 16 bases unmatched. The CDR3 bases are TGTGCCATTAACCCGACGGAGCGGGGATTACAAGAGACCCAGTACTTC. It is translated as CAINPTERGLQETQYF.

The J gene is TRBJ2-1, the V gene TRBV5-1, with 12 bases aligning to TRBD2. Germline CDR1 SGHRS, CDR2 YFSETQ. The V segment lost 0 bases and the J segment 7 bases; nucleotides outside the gene matches: 14. The CDR3 extends over 19 amino acids. CDR3 coding DNA: TGCGCCAGCAGCTTGGGGGGCCTAGCGGGAGGGCCGGAGTTGAATGAGCAGTTCTTC. Translated, it gives CASSLGGLAGGPELNEQFF.

This rearrangement joins TRBV7-9 to TRBJ2-4; D unresolved. The ends were cut back, 5 bases at V and 1 base at J, with 15 bases in the middle. This CDR3 contains 16 residues. Germline V gene sequence: CDR1 SEHNR, CDR2 FQNEAQ (reference sequence). CDR3 in amino acids: CASSLGPDQAKNIQYF. In DNA, the CDR3 is TGTGCCAGCAGCCTCGGGCCCGACCAGGCCAAAAACATTCAGTACTTC.

This chain joins TRBV18 and TRBJ2-5, with D possibly matching TRBD1 (6 bases). V was shortened by 4 bases and J by 2 bases, with 14 bases between the two germline ends. This CDR3 region has 15 residues. Germline V CDR1 and CDR2: KGHSH, LQKENI. CDR3 DNA: TGTGCCAGCTCACAGGTCGGGACACAGCAAGAGACCCAGTACTTC. Encoded protein: CASSQVGTQQETQYF.

The chain is built from TRBV7-2 and TRBJ2-5, with D hard to call. The germline V and J ends were trimmed by 1 base and 4 bases, with 7 bases remaining between them. The germline CDR1 and CDR2 sequences are SGHTA and FQGNSA. The CDR3 is made up of 13 amino acids. The CDR3 nucleotides are TGTGCCAGCAGCTTAGACAGACGAGAGACCCAGTACTTC. This codes for CASSLDRRETQYF.

The rearrangement uses TRBV27 and TRBJ1-5, with 7 bases fitting TRBD1. There are 17 residues in the CDR3. The germline gives CDR1 MNHEY, CDR2 SMNVEV (reference sequence). Trimming at V came to 1 base and at J to 0 bases, leaving 6 bases not matched to a gene. CDR3 loop: CASSLYGRGDSNQPQHF. CDR3 DNA sequence: TGTGCCAGCAGTTTATACGGCAGGGGGGATAGCAATCAGCCCCAGCATTTT.